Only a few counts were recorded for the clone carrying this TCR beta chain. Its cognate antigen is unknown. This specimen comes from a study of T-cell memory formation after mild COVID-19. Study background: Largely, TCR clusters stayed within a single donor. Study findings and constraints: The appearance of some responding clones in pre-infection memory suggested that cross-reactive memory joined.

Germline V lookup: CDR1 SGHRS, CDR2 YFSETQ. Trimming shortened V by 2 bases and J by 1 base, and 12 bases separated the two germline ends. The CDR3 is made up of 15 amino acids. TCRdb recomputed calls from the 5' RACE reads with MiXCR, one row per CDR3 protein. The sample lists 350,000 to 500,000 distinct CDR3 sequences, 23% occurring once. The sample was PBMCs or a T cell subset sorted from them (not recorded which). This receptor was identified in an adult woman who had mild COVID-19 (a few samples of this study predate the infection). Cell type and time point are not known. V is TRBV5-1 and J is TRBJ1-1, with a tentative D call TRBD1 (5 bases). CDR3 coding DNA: TGCGCCAGCAGCTTCACTGGGGCTTGGAACACTGAAGCTTTCTTT. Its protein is CASSFTGAWNTEAFF.